This T cell receptor beta chain appears in the sequencing data of a study of identical twins (dated by TCRdb to the mid-2010s). Background for the entire study: TCR alpha and beta repertoires from monozygotic twins, unrelated adults of various ages and cord blood were deep-sequenced to test whether fetal clonotypes persist. To rule out contamination, replicate twin experiments were performed at different times with different library preparation protocols. The research as a whole found: In monozygotic twins, recombination models systematically underestimated out-of-frame TCR alpha sharing, but the models matched the sharing seen between unrelated individuals. Compared with coincidental sharing between unrelated individuals, out-of-frame TCR alpha sequences shared between twins had an excess of sequences with low generation probability. Because the same donors could not be followed over many years, the conclusions relied on cross-sectional statistical analysis. Zero-insertion analyses could be partly confounded by invariant T cells such as MAIT and iNKT, although diverse VJ usage argued against such confounding for most clonotypes. Fewer insertions were carried by abundant cord blood beta clonotypes, a similar but weaker trend appeared in young adult naive repertoires, and no such trend appeared in memory repertoires. In beta out-of-frame sequences, excess twin sharing was weaker, because having fewer shared sequences lowered the signal-to-noise ratio.

Libraries were constructed by 5' RACE. TCRdb records Illumina HiSeq 2000 as the sequencer. A universal primer binding site was introduced by template switching, and a unique molecular identifier was present in the final cDNA, enabling accurate counting of TCR cDNA molecules. Specific primers in the conserved constant-segment region were used to synthesize first-strand cDNA for TCR alpha and beta chains. To control for contamination, every cDNA library was double barcoded, receiving both a SMART-Mk sample barcode and Illumina barcodes. TruSeq adapter sequences along with Illumina sample barcodes were introduced in two successive PCR steps. Sequencing of the TCR alpha and beta cDNA libraries was done on the Illumina HiSeq platform using custom primers. Processing in the source paper ran as follows. MiGEC processed the raw reads to extract unique molecular identifiers, while MiXCR was used to determine the CDR3 positions. For each individual, recombination models were inferred using an EM algorithm with the repgenHMM and IGoR tools. The tcR package in R was used for shared clonotype analysis, with sharing normalized by the product of cloneset sizes. To study raw recombination free of thymic and clonal selection effects, out-of-frame nonproductive sequences were analyzed. TCRdb cleaned the public reads at Q25 with fastp, built clones with MiXCR and kept in-frame beta chains. Every entry covers one CDR3 protein and lists the most common genes and DNA from its rows. What appears here as the V and J calls and clone size reflects TCRdb's work, not the paper's. The sample contains fewer than 250,000 distinct CDR3 sequences, roughly 15% of them found a single time. Less than 45% of the sample goes to the ten largest clones.

Every donor was a healthy Caucasian. Three pairs of female monozygotic twins, all aged about 18 to 30 years, were included in the twin cohort. Positive isolation kits from Invitrogen were used to isolate CD4+ and CD8+ T cell populations. This clonotype turned up a few times. The antigen it binds to is not known. Base qualities are not provided; no much larger clone lies one nucleotide away. This sample also belongs to another study, concerning T cells expressing NK-cell markers. From that second study: TCR beta-chain repertoires were profiled in sorted CD3+CD56+NKG2C+, CD3+CD56+NKG2C- and CD3+CD56-NKG2C+ T-cell subsets from roughly eight donors. Seven of the eight sequenced donors were HCMV-seropositive and one was HCMV-seronegative. In several experiments an anti-gammadeltaTCR antibody was added to restrict sorting to alphabetaTCR-expressing T cells. In 5 to 7 donors, the dominant CD3+CD56+NKG2C+ clonotypes ranked among the top 10 CD8+ clonotypes, making up roughly 1.0-8% of CD8+ T cells. Those dominant clonotypes were again the most abundant among CD3+CD56-NKG2C+ cells in a few donors, at about 28.3-60.1%. Whether the expanded NKG2C-expressing T cell clones were specific for HCMV antigens was left unclear. The eight sequenced donors were randomly selected healthy volunteers, three men and five women. A commercial ELISA kit detecting HCMV-specific IgG in serum was used to determine HCMV serostatus. MIGEC handled demultiplexing of the reads and grouping by UMI, while MiTCR was used to assemble and quantify clonotypes. To exclude erroneous sequences, only TCR cDNA sequences supported by at least two reads were retained. The tcR package was used for downstream repertoire analysis, and clonotypes were matched across fractions by CDR3 nucleotide sequence plus V segment. VDJmatch was used to annotate antigen specificity against VDJdb, with one amino acid substitution allowed in CDR3.

The sequence derives from a woman between 18 and 29 years old in good health. The sample taken for sequencing was CD8+ T cells sorted from blood.

The nucleotides read TGTGCCAGCAGTTTACCGGGACAGGGGTTAAGAGAAGGCTACACCTTC. The encoded protein is CASSLPGQGLREGYTF. Recombination joined TRBV12-3 or TRBV12-4 with TRBJ1-2; TRBD1 lines up with 10 middle nucleotides. Spanning cysteine to phenylalanine, the CDR3 consists of 16 amino acids. CDR3 DNA is the only sequence kept; it has 48 bases, read in frame from the first base. The germline V end is reduced by 2 bases and the J end by 8 bases; junction bases left unmatched: 11.